This T cell receptor beta chain was captured by sequencing in a study of shared clonotypes between healthy human individuals. Germline V CDR1 and CDR2: SGDLS, YYNGEE. Trimming cost V 2 bases and J 2 bases, with 14 bases left between them. CDR3 size: 15 residues. Study findings and constraints: The diversity represented, both genetic and in exposure history, was limited by few donors.

Unsorted samples relied on about 86 million PBMCs, which served as the source of genomic DNA. Sequencing used immunoSEQ multiplex PCR; TCRdb keeps in-frame clones, though not all of them. The top ten hold roughly 13% of the sample, which has hundreds of thousands of clones, 79% seen once. On this clone itself: The target antigen is unknown.

The sample taken for sequencing was PBMCs. V is TRBV9 and J is TRBJ2-7; D might be TRBD2 (5 bases). The receptor was derived from a woman aged 35 to 49 in good health. Some clones in this sample may be carry-over from other donors' samples. CDR3 region: CASSVDGSPAYEQYF. In DNA, the CDR3 is TGTGCCAGCAGCGTGGATGGGAGTCCAGCCTACGAGCAGTACTTC. Looking up the rest from reference TRBV9 and TRBJ2-7 gives the full variable domain: DSGVTQTPKHLITATGQRVTLRCSPRSGDLSVYWYQQSLDQGLQFLIQYYNGEERAKGNILERFSAQQFPDLHSELNLSSLELGDSALYFCASSVDGSPAYEQYFGPGTRLTVT.